Sequencing of this T cell receptor beta chain was carried out in a study of cytotoxic CD8 clonotypes in ibrutinib-treated CLL (dated by TCRdb to 2020 to 2022). Background for the entire study: The cohort was composed of about 10 relapsed/refractory and about 15 treatment-naive patients; IGHV unmutated status was identified in 17 patients. Partial responses were observed in roughly 24 patients and complete responses in 2; after a median follow-up of around 68 months, remission was maintained in approximately 14 patients and progression was observed in approximately 12. The response samples were drawn at a median of roughly twelve months into treatment, with a range of roughly 6 to 40 months. Samples averaged approximately 260,000 productive templates and 80,000 to 100,000 productive rearrangements. Longitudinal samples were obtainable from about 30% of the roughly 90 participants in the trial. Cryopreserved peripheral blood mononuclear cells were collected at three points: before therapy, at response, and at either sustained remission or disease progression. Every sample from remission and from progressive disease was obtained while the patients were still on ibrutinib. The research as a whole found: An increase in clonality was observed at ibrutinib response, with clonality remaining stable during sustained remission and falling back toward baseline at progression. Baseline clonality exceeded that of age-matched healthy donors and correlated strongly with circulating CD8+ T-cell counts. Public clonotypes were rare and either shrank or stayed stable during treatment, and the rise in clonality at ibrutinib response reflected expansion of private clonotypes. Sampling times were not matched between sustained-remission and progressing patients, and lymph node repertoires were not studied.

After removal of 1 base from V and 8 bases from J, the junction retains 6 bases not matched to a gene. The germline V gene gives CDR1 as SGHTA and CDR2 as FQGNSA. From cysteine to phenylalanine, the CDR3 is 15 amino acids long. The sequence is cut down to CDR3 DNA, 45 bases in frame from base 1. This specimen's time point label, per the study, means: about a year on ibrutinib. Approximately 2 micrograms of genomic DNA were extracted from cryopreserved PBMCs for TCR beta library preparation. Longitudinal blood samples from CLL patients on ibrutinib monotherapy underwent high-throughput TCR beta sequencing. The patients were enrolled in a single-center, open-label phase 2 trial of ibrutinib monotherapy. Note on this clone: Its binding antigen is unknown. Per-base quality was not reported, and no clone a single base away is much larger than it.

The goal of deep resolution MiSeq sequencing was a depth between 1 in 1 million and 1 in 200,000 T cells, and coverage averaged 10x per clonotype. The immunoSEQ hsTCRB Kit was used to generate the TCR beta libraries. On the authors' methods: The data were analyzed with ImmunoSEQ Analyzer and ImmunoSEQ Data Assistant, and V, D and J gene assignments followed IMGT definitions. Clonality, which ranges from 0 to 1, was calculated by subtracting the normalized Shannon entropy of productive rearrangement frequencies from one. Public clonotype analysis was restricted to overrepresented clonotypes comprising at least 0.05% of each patient's repertoire. Thirteen age-matched healthy donor repertoires from immuneACCESS served as clonality controls. TCRdb carries this immuneACCESS record with in-frame sequences only. Its versions omit some clonotypes, under half of them owing to an unresolved V gene in the studies checked, with the rest unexplained. That table furnishes V, J and clone size, whereas the DNA furnished D and trimming. The sample profile shows 150,000 to 200,000 clones; roughly 77% of them were found once. The ten largest clones represent roughly 1.9% of the sample.

In this chain, TRBV7-2 is recombined with TRBJ2-1; TRBD2 lines up with 9 middle nucleotides. This specimen consisted of PBMCs, obtained after 12 months of ibrutinib treatment. This receptor was taken from a human donor with chronic lymphocytic leukemia. CDR3 protein: CASSLEVAGAYEQFF. The bases are TGTGCCAGCAGCTTAGAGGTAGCGGGAGCGTATGAGCAGTTCTTC. The CDR3, completed at both ends by the reference TRBV7-2 and TRBJ2-1 genes, gives the full variable domain GAGVSQSPSNKVTEKGKDVELRCDPISGHTALYWYRQSLGQGLEFLIYFQGNSAPDKSGLPSDRFSAERTGGSVSTLTIQRTQQEDSAVYLCASSLEVAGAYEQFFGPGTRLTVL.